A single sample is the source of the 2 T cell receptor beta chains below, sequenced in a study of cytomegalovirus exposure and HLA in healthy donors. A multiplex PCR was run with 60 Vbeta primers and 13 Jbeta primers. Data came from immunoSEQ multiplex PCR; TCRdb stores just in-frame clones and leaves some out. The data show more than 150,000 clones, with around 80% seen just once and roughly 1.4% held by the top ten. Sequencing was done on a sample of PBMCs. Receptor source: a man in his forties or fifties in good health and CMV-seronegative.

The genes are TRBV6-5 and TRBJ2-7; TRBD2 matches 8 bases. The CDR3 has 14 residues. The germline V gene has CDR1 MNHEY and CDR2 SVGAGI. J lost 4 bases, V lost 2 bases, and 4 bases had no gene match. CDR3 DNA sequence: TGTGCCAGCAGTTACCAAACGGGGGGGTACGAGCAGTACTTC. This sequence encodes CASSYQTGGYEQYF.

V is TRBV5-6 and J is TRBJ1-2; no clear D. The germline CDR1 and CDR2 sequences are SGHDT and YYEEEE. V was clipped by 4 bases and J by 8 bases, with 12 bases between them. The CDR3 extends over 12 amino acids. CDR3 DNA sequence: TGTGCCAGCAGCCCCGGAGTGGAGGGCTACACCTTC. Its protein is CASSPGVEGYTF.